A single sample gave rise to the 20 T cell receptor beta chains below, sequenced in a study of cytomegalovirus exposure and HLA in healthy donors. Amplification used 60 Vbeta primers and 13 Jbeta primers. Sequencing used immunoSEQ multiplex PCR; TCRdb keeps in-frame clones, though not all of them. Counted here are about 150,000 clones, roughly 80% occurring once; the ten biggest clones make up around 3.1%. Material: PBMCs. These TCRs come from a male donor in good health and CMV-seronegative.

The CDR3 DNA follows: TGTGCCAGCAGCTTAGGTTCAACAGAACCTAACTATGGCTACACCTTC. Translation: CASSLGSTEPNYGYTF. This chain links TRBV7-9 with TRBJ1-2, with D hard to call. Germline assignment: CDR1 SEHNR and CDR2 FQNEAQ (reference sequence). The CDR3 is 16 amino acids. V was pared by 1 base and J by 0 bases, with 12 bases between. The entire variable domain, with the rest obtained from reference TRBV7-9 and TRBJ1-2, is as follows: DTGVSQNPRHKITKRGQNVTFRCDPISEHNRLYWYRQTLGQGPEFLTYFQNEAQLEKSRLLSDRFSAERPKGSFSTLEIQRTEQGDSAMYLCASSLGSTEPNYGYTFGSGTRLTVV.

This clone was detected once. The rearrangement links TRBV6-4 to TRBJ2-1; TRBD2 is a possible D gene (5 bases). This CDR3 is 12 amino acids long. Between the trimmed V and J ends, which lost 4 bases and 5 bases, there was a span of 6 bases. Germline V gives CDR1 MRHNA, CDR2 SNTAGT. DNA of the CDR3: TGTGCCAGCAGTGCGGGGAACAATGAGCAGTTCTTC. Encoded protein: CASSAGNNEQFF.

In this sample, this clone turned up a few times. The chain couples TRBV5-1 to TRBJ2-7; D possibly corresponds to TRBD1 (6 bases). Looked up from germline, CDR1 is SGHRS and CDR2 is YFSETQ. Trimming left V 3 bases short and J 6 bases short, with 13 bases between. This CDR3 comprises 13 residues. The CDR3 protein is CASSSGQSGEQYF. The CDR3 DNA reads as TGCGCCAGCAGCTCGGGACAATCTGGCGAGCAGTACTTC.

The V call is TRBV9, the J call TRBJ2-2; TRBD2 might be the D (6 bases). Germline lookup yields CDR1 SGDLS and CDR2 YYNGEE. This CDR3 is 16 amino acids long. V shed 4 bases and J shed 6 bases, with 19 bases lying between them. The CDR3, as DNA: TGTGCCAGCAGCCCCGGCGGGACGGAGAGGTCCGGGGAGCTGTTTTTT. This gives the protein CASSPGGTERSGELFF. Based on the CDR3 plus reference TRBV9 and TRBJ2-2, the full variable domain is DSGVTQTPKHLITATGQRVTLRCSPRSGDLSVYWYQQSLDQGLQFLIQYYNGEERAKGNILERFSAQQFPDLHSELNLSSLELGDSALYFCASSPGGTERSGELFFGEGSRLTVL.

This clone showed up just a few times. This rearrangement joins TRBV19 to TRBJ1-5; D unresolved. CDR3 length equals 14 residues. Germline V gene data show CDR1 as LNHDA and CDR2 as SQIVND (reference sequence). V lost 7 bases and J 3 bases, leaving 13 bases between the germline ends. The CDR3 DNA reads as TGTGCCAGTACCGTCAGCGGGGTCAATCAGCCCCAGCATTTT. This sequence encodes CASTVSGVNQPQHF.

V and J are TRBV7-2 and TRBJ1-2, with 9 bases aligning to TRBD1. The length of the CDR3 is 14 residues. The V segment lost 3 bases and the J segment 5 bases; nucleotides outside the gene matches: 4. Germline CDR1 SGHTA, CDR2 FQGNSA. CDR3 coding DNA: TGTGCCAGCAGCTTGAACAGGGGGCGATATGGCTACACCTTC. This translates into CASSLNRGRYGYTF.

The chain carries TRBV5-5 and TRBJ2-7, with 7 bases that match TRBD1. The V gene end was trimmed by 0 bases and the J gene end by 2 bases; junction bases not matched to a gene: 8. The CDR3 sequence is 16 residues long. In germline, CDR1 is SGHKS, CDR2 YYEKEE (reference sequence). The CDR3 DNA sequence: TGTGCCAGCAGCTTGGAGGGACAGTTCTTTACCTACGAGCAGTACTTC. It specifies CASSLEGQFFTYEQYF. The full variable domain, with the rest looked up from reference TRBV5-5 and TRBJ2-7, is DAGVTQSPTHLIKTRGQQVTLRCSPISGHKSVSWYQQVLGQGPQFIFQYYEKEERGRGNFPDRFSARQFPNYSSELNVNALLLGDSALYLCASSLEGQFFTYEQYFGPGTRLTVT.

This sequence joins TRBV7-9 and TRBJ1-2; D call uncertain. Trimming left V 6 bases short and J 4 bases short, with 18 bases between. This CDR3 contains 15 residues. CDR1 SEHNR and CDR2 FQNEAQ come from the germline V gene (reference sequence). The CDR3 region is CASRIGVATSYGYTF. CDR3 in DNA: TGTGCCAGCAGGATTGGGGTGGCGACTAGCTATGGCTACACCTTC.

This clone turned up a few times. For the CDR3, the DNA is TGTGCCTGGACCGCCGGGGGGAGCAATCAGCCCCAGCATTTT. It yields the protein CAWTAGGSNQPQHF. The chain couples TRBV30 to TRBJ1-5, with D perhaps TRBD1 (5 bases). This CDR3 has 14 amino acids. Per germline, CDR1 GTSNPN and CDR2 SVGIG (reference sequence). Deletions cut 4 bases from V and 1 base from J, with 11 bases between.

The chain links TRBV29-1 to TRBJ1-1, with no clear D. CDR3 length equals 12 residues. Germline V lookup: CDR1 SQVTM, CDR2 ANQGSEA. V shed 0 bases and J shed 5 bases, with 7 bases lying between them. As DNA, the CDR3 is TGCAGCGTTGAAGATAGCAGTACTGAAGCTTTCTTT. Its translation: CSVEDSSTEAFF. The whole variable domain, filled in from reference TRBV29-1 and TRBJ1-1, reads SAVISQKPSRDICQRGTSLTIQCQVDSQVTMMFWYRQQPGQSLTLIATANQGSEATYESGFVIDKFPISRPNLTFSTLTVSNMSPEDSSIYLCSVEDSSTEAFFGQGTRLTVV.

A remark on this clone: The sample contains more than one DNA sequence encoding this CDR3. The J gene is TRBJ2-7, the V gene TRBV9; D might be TRBD2 (7 bases). The ends were cut back, 0 bases at V and 2 bases at J, with 12 bases in the middle. Germline CDR1 and CDR2: SGDLS and YYNGEE. This CDR3 is built from 15 residues. The CDR3 loop is CASSVGGGGTYEQYF. CDR3 DNA sequence: TGTGCCAGCAGCGTAGGAGGGGGAGGGACCTACGAGCAGTACTTC.

The chain combines TRBV19 with TRBJ2-1; 15 bases fit TRBD2. The CDR3 covers 19 residues. The ends lost 1 base at V and 0 bases at J; junction bases unmatched: 4. Germline CDR1 is LNHDA and CDR2 is SQIVND (reference sequence). The DNA of the CDR3 is TGTGCCAGTAGTATAGGGACTAGCGGGGGGGGGAGCTCCTACAATGAGCAGTTCTTC. Translation gives CASSIGTSGGGSSYNEQFF.

The V call is TRBV5-4, the J call TRBJ1-2; no reliable D call. This CDR3 is 13 amino acids long. Trimming removed 3 bases at V and 2 bases at J, with 8 bases between. Looked up from germline, CDR1 is SGHNT and CDR2 is YYREEE (reference sequence). CDR3 DNA sequence: TGTGCCAGCAGCTCAGACTGGAACTATGGCTACACCTTC. Its translation: CASSSDWNYGYTF.

This rearrangement joins TRBV7-2 to TRBJ2-7, with D perhaps matching TRBD2 (6 bases). CDR1 and CDR2 from the germline V gene are SGHTA and FQGNSA. The CDR3 covers 15 residues. V lost 6 bases to trimming and J lost 1 base, with 16 bases between them. CDR3 sequence: CASRGGHGSSYEQYF. CDR3 in DNA: TGTGCCAGCAGAGGAGGGCACGGGTCGTCCTACGAGCAGTACTTC.

The chain employs TRBV2 and TRBJ2-2; TRBD1 agrees at 9 bases. Germline CDR1 reads SNHLY; CDR2 reads FYNNEI. CDR3 length equals 16 residues. V was pared by 3 bases and J by 2 bases, with 4 bases of the junction left unmatched. Written as DNA, the CDR3 is TGTGCCAGCAGTGACGGACAGGGGCTAAACACCGGGGAGCTGTTTTTT. Translation gives CASSDGQGLNTGELFF.

Worth noting for this clone: One junction end disagrees with the germline gene, perhaps due to a read error. The CDR3 nucleotides are TGTTCCAGCAGCCCAATTGGCCAGGGGGTAGGGTTGGGCTATGGCTACACCTTC. This sequence encodes CSSSPIGQGVGLGYGYTF. The chain employs TRBV7-9 and TRBJ1-2, with 7 bases fitting TRBD1. The CDR3 is 18 residues long. CDR1 and CDR2 (germline): SEHNR, FQNEAQ (reference sequence).

The rearrangement uses TRBV9 and TRBJ2-3, with TRBD2 matching over 8 bases. Germline CDR1 SGDLS, CDR2 YYNGEE. The V gene end was trimmed by 0 bases and the J gene end by 6 bases; junction bases not matched to a gene: 9. The CDR3 has 16 residues. CDR3 sequence: CASSVGRSGRGDTQYF. The CDR3 DNA reads as TGTGCCAGCAGCGTAGGCCGCAGCGGGAGAGGGGATACGCAGTATTTT.

The chain joins TRBV27 to TRBJ1-5; D gene unclear. CDR3 size: 14 residues. V dropped 6 bases and J dropped 3 bases, with 12 bases sitting between them. Germline V gives CDR1 MNHEY, CDR2 SMNVEV (reference sequence). CDR3 in DNA: TGTGCCAGCAGCCTTCACAGCACCAATCAGCCCCAGCATTTT. Its translation: CASSLHSTNQPQHF.

This chain uses TRBV18 with TRBJ2-5, with TRBD1 matching over 7 bases. Germline V gene lookup returns CDR1 KGHSH and CDR2 LQKENI. This CDR3 region has 14 residues. Trimming removed 3 bases from V and 1 base from J; junction bases left unmatched: 2. CDR3 residues: CASSPGQPQETQYF. The DNA for the CDR3 is TGTGCCAGCTCACCGGGACAGCCCCAAGAGACCCAGTACTTC.

This clone occurred a few times. The V gene is TRBV5-6, the J gene TRBJ1-2; TRBD1 matches at 9 bases. Germline loops: CDR1 SGHDT, CDR2 YYEEEE. V lost 4 bases to trimming and J lost 5 bases; unmatched junction nucleotides: 3. CDR3 length: 13 residues. The CDR3 DNA is TGTGCCAGCAGCCGGGACAGGGTTTATGGCTACACCTTC. This codes for CASSRDRVYGYTF.